The 4 T cell receptor beta chains listed next were all sequenced from one sample in a study of blood T cell repertoires in COVID-19. Clones were sequenced by immunoSEQ multiplex PCR, and TCRdb holds only the in-frame ones, with some missing. The sample contains 400,000 or so clones, 80% to 90% of which appear only once. Sequenced material: peripheral blood. These receptors originate from a young man with COVID-19, enrolled during active disease.

The genes are TRBV11-2 and TRBJ2-2; the D gene is possibly TRBD2 (6 bases). Germline V gene data show CDR1 as SGHAT and CDR2 as FQNNGV. The germline V and J ends were trimmed by 7 bases and 3 bases, with 15 bases remaining between them. This CDR3 is built from 15 residues. The CDR3 sequence: CASTGTSLYTGELFF. CDR3 in DNA: TGTGCCAGCACCGGGACTTCTTTGTACACCGGGGAGCTGTTTTTT. Full variable domain (remainder filled in from reference TRBV11-2 and TRBJ2-2): EAGVAQSPRYKIIEKRQSVAFWCNPISGHATLYWYQQILGQGPKLLIQFQNNGVVDDSQLPKDRFSAERLKGVDSTLKIQPAKLEDSAVYLCASTGTSLYTGELFFGEGSRLTVL.

This clone was counted once. The chain links TRBV11-2 to TRBJ2-7; weak D call: TRBD2 (6 bases). CDR3 length equals 15 residues. The ends were cut back, 7 bases at V and 3 bases at J, with 19 bases in the middle. CDR1 is SGHAT, CDR2 FQNNGV, per germline. CDR3 loop: CASNPDAGMSYEQYF. Written as DNA, the CDR3 is TGTGCCAGCAACCCGGACGCGGGAATGAGCTACGAGCAGTACTTC.

This chain links TRBV27 with TRBJ2-1; 8 positions match TRBD1. J gave up 4 bases and V 4 bases, and 9 bases lay outside the gene matches. Germline CDR1 and CDR2: MNHEY and SMNVEV (reference sequence). The CDR3 is 16 amino acids. Written as DNA, the CDR3 is TGTGCCAGCAGTTCTCTCACGGGACAGGATTACAATGAGCAGTTCTTC. This codes for CASSSLTGQDYNEQFF.

The V gene is TRBV5-1, the J gene TRBJ2-1; 15 nucleotides agree with TRBD2. Germline CDR1 and CDR2: SGHRS and YFSETQ. With V trimmed by 2 bases and J by 0 bases, 12 bases remained unmatched. The CDR3 is 21 amino acids. The CDR3 is CASSFMFGTSGGKSSYNEQFF. The CDR3 DNA follows: TGCGCCAGCAGCTTTATGTTCGGGACTAGCGGGGGGAAGAGCTCCTACAATGAGCAGTTCTTC.